This is a list of T cell receptor beta chains from one sample in a study of patients and donors after allogeneic stem cell transplantation. Using its own MiXCR run on the RT-PCR reads, TCRdb lists one record per CDR3 protein. In the table there are 800,000 to 1,000,000 distinct CDR3 sequences, about 20% of which are singletons. The source material was blood, either unsorted or a sorted T cell fraction (not recorded which). The source of these receptors is a human donor who was either an allogeneic HSCT recipient or a stem cell or donor lymphocyte infusion donor (not recorded which). It is not recorded whose cells these are; they may come from a transplant donor. Both conserved end residues are part of each CDR3.

V	J	CDR3
TRBV4-1	TRBJ2-3	CASSQAGTGPDTQYF
TRBV5-1	TRBJ2-7	CASFGQGAYEQYF
TRBV2	TRBJ2-1	CASSDEGAINEQFF
TRBV5-5	TRBJ2-7	CASSRQGSFYEQYF
TRBV12-3/TRBV12-4	TRBJ1-2	CASGLKDRFSGYTF
TRBV6-1	TRBJ2-2	CASSRGFTSGAANTGELFF
TRBV3-1	TRBJ1-5	CASSQDSGGRSQPQHF
TRBV5-6	TRBJ2-6	CASSLWGAGTSGANVLTF
TRBV12-3/TRBV12-4	TRBJ2-5	CASSSGGTAETQYF
TRBV12-3/TRBV12-4	TRBJ2-1	CASSFSRPGLAGYNEQFF
TRBV12-3/TRBV12-4	TRBJ2-2	CASTEAGGYTGELFF
TRBV11-2	TRBJ1-1	CASSVGLKIQRNTEAFF
TRBV20-1	TRBJ1-4	CSAAGDRKVGYEKLFF
TRBV5-1	TRBJ2-7	CASSLGPGTSSYEQYF
TRBV6-1	TRBJ1-5	CASSEDGRSNQPQHF
TRBV29-1	TRBJ2-1	CSVEGAGVAGNEQFF
TRBV12-3/TRBV12-4	TRBJ1-1	CASSERLQNTEAFF
TRBV11-1	TRBJ2-1	CASSLEGINKQFF
TRBV7-9	TRBJ1-1	CASSSGMGGTEAFF
TRBV7-2	TRBJ1-1	CASSWVLGRAEAFF
TRBV5-1	TRBJ1-6	CASSPQGASNSPLHF
TRBV25-1	TRBJ1-4	CASSVKGEKLFF
TRBV27	TRBJ1-2	CASSFSREGHNYGYTF